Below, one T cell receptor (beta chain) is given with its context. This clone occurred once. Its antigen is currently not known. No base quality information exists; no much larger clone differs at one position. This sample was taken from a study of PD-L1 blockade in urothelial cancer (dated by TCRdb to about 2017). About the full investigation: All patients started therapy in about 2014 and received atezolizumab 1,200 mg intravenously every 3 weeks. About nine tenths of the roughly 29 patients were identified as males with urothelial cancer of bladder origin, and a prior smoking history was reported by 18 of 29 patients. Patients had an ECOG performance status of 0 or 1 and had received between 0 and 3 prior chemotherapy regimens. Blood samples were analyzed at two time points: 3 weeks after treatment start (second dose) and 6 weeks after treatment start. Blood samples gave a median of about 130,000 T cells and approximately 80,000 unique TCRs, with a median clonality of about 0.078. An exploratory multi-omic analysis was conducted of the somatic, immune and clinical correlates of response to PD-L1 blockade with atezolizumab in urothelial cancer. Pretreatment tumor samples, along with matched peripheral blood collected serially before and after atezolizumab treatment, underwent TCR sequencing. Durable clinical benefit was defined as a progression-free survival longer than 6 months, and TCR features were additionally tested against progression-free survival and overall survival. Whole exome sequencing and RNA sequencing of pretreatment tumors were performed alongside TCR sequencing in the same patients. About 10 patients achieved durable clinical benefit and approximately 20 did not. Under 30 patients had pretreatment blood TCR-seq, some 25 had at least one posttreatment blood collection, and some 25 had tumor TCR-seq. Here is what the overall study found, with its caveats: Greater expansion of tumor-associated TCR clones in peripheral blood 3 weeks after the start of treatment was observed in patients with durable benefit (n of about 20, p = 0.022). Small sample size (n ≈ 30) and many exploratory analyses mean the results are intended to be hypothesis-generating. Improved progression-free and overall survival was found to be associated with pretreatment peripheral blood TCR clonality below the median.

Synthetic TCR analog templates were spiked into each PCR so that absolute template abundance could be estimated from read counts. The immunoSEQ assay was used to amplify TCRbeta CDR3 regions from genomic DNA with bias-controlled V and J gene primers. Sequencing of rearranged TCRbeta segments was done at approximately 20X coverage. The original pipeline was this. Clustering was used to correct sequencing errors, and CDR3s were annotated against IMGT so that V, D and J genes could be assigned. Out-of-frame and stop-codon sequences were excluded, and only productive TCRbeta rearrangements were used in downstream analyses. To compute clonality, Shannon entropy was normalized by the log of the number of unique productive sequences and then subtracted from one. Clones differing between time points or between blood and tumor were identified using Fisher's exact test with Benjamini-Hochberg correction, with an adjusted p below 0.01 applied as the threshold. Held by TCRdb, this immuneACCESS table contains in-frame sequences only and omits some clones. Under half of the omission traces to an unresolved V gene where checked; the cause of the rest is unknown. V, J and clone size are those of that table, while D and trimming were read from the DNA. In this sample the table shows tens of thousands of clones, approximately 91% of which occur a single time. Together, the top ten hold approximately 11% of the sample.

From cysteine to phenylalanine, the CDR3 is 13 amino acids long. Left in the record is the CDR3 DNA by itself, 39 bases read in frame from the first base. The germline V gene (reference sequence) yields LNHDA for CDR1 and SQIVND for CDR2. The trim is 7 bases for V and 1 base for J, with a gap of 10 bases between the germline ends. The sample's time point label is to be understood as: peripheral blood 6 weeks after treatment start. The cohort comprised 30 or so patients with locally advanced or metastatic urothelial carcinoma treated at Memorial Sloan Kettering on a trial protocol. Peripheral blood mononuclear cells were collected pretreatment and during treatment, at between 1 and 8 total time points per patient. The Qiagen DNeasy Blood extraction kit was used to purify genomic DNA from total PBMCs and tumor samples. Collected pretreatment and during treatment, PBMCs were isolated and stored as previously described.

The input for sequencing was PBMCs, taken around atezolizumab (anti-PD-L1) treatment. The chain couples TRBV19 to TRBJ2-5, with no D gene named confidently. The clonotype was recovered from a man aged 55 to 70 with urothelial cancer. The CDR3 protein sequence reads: CASNTHIQETQYF. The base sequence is TGTGCCAGTAACACCCACATCCAAGAGACCCAGTACTTC.